One and the same sample provided the 23 T cell receptor beta chains below, sequenced in a study of shared clonotypes between healthy human individuals (dated by TCRdb to the early 2020s). Library creation used the immunoSEQ multiplex PCR assay. Sourced from immuneACCESS, this table was stored by TCRdb with only in-frame sequences that have V and J called. A share of the clones is absent; for the studies checked, an unresolved V gene accounts for under half, and the remainder has no known explanation. The sample table contains around 600,000 clones; only one count was recorded for about 95% of them. The top ten clonotypes cover over 0.1% of the sample. CD8 naive samples consisted of CD45RO-negative cells that were positively selected for CCR7, yielding a CD45RA+CCR7+ population without TemRA cells. The specimen sequenced was naive CD8+ T cells sorted from blood. This specimen's cell subset or site label, interpreted: CD45RA+CCR7+. These receptors came from a woman between 25 and 40 years old in good health.

The V call is TRBV7-9, the J call TRBJ2-7, with 12 bases lining up with TRBD2. Unmatched junction bases numbered 4, after V lost 6 bases and J lost 1 base. The CDR3 contains 15 residues. The germline V gene has CDR1 SEHNR and CDR2 FQNEAQ (reference sequence). CDR3 bases: TGTGCCAGCAGACTAGCGGGAGGAGGGTCCTACGAGCAGTACTTC. Protein sequence: CASRLAGGGSYEQYF.

The J gene is TRBJ2-7, the V gene TRBV28; D might be TRBD1 (6 bases). The CDR3 spans 14 residues. With 4 bases removed from V and 1 base from J, the gap between germline ends came to 11 bases. Per the germline V gene, CDR1 is MDHEN and CDR2 is SYDVKM. The CDR3 loop reads CASSSKRGSYEQYF. Written as DNA, the CDR3 is TGTGCCAGCAGTTCAAAAAGGGGGTCCTACGAGCAGTACTTC.

The chain uses TRBV19 and TRBJ2-1, with D maybe TRBD2 (5 bases). V lost 10 bases, J lost 7 bases, and 20 bases lay in between. The germline gives CDR1 LNHDA, CDR2 SQIVND (reference sequence). The CDR3 has 14 residues. In DNA form, the CDR3 reads TGTGCCACTACAACTAGTTCGGGTCGGAATGAGCAGTTCTTC. Translated, it gives CATTTSSGRNEQFF.

V usage is TRBV5-1 and J usage is TRBJ2-5, with D tentatively TRBD1 or TRBD2 (5 bases each). With 1 base removed from V and 3 bases from J, the gap between germline ends came to 13 bases. Germline loops: CDR1 SGHRS, CDR2 YFSETQ. This CDR3 has 15 residues. CDR3 region: CASSLRGRVEETQYF. CDR3 in DNA: TGCGCCAGCAGCTTGAGGGGACGGGTGGAAGAGACCCAGTACTTC.

This chain joins TRBV27 and TRBJ1-4; D is undetermined. V lost 0 bases to trimming and J lost 6 bases, with 11 bases between them. Per germline, CDR1 MNHEY and CDR2 SMNVEV (reference sequence). The CDR3 totals 15 residues. This chain's CDR3 is CASSLSAGIDEKLFF. Written as DNA, the CDR3 is TGTGCCAGCAGTTTATCGGCAGGTATAGATGAAAAACTGTTTTTT. Supplemented by reference TRBV27 and TRBJ1-4, the full variable domain reads EAQVTQNPRYLITVTGKKLTVTCSQNMNHEYMSWYRQDPGLGLRQIYYSMNVEVTDKGDVPEGYKVSRKEKRNFPLILESPSPNQTSLYFCASSLSAGIDEKLFFGSGTQLSVL.

The J gene is TRBJ1-4, the V gene TRBV28; no clear D gene. Germline lookup yields CDR1 MDHEN and CDR2 SYDVKM. Trimming cost V 1 base and J 8 bases, with 11 bases left between them. The CDR3 covers 14 residues. The DNA for the CDR3 is TGTGCCAGCAGTTTATTATATACGGGGGAAAAACTGTTTTTT. Its protein product is CASSLLYTGEKLFF. The full variable domain, with the rest looked up from reference TRBV28 and TRBJ1-4, is DVKVTQSSRYLVKRTGEKVFLECVQDMDHENMFWYRQDPGLGLRLIYFSYDVKMKEKGDIPEGYSVSREKKERFSLILESASTNQTSMYLCASSLLYTGEKLFFGSGTQLSVL.

The CDR3 DNA follows: TGTGCCAGCAGCCCGCCGACTCCTCCTACAGTTTTGGAGCAGTTCTTC. Amino acids: CASSPPTPPTVLEQFF. The chain recombines TRBV7-9 with TRBJ2-1; no clear D. V lost 5 bases and J lost 10, with 24 bases in between. Germline CDR1 and CDR2: SEHNR and FQNEAQ (reference sequence). CDR3 length equals 16 residues.

The gene calls are TRBV2 and TRBJ2-1; D is perhaps TRBD1 (5 bases). The CDR3 is 16 residues long. Trimming cost V 4 bases and J 5 bases, with 18 bases left between them. Germline lookup yields CDR1 SNHLY and CDR2 FYNNEI. Here the CDR3 DNA reads TGTGCCAGCAGTGTTATCGGCAGGGCGCTTGACAATGAGCAGTTCTTC. Its protein is CASSVIGRALDNEQFF.

This chain connects TRBV28 to TRBJ2-7, with 10 bases lining up with TRBD1. Germline CDR1 is MDHEN and CDR2 is SYDVKM. The CDR3 extends over 16 amino acids. V shed 1 base, J shed 5 bases, and the junction held 8 bases outside the gene matches. Written as DNA, the CDR3 is TGTGCCAGCAGTTTATCAACCGGGACAGGGGTCCACGAGCAGTACTTC. Translating it yields CASSLSTGTGVHEQYF.

The CDR3 reads CASSLVGTENTEAFF. The CDR3 DNA sequence: TGTGCCAGCAGCTTAGTTGGGACAGAGAACACTGAAGCTTTCTTT. The chain uses TRBV13 and TRBJ1-1; 7 bases map to TRBD1. The germline V gene encodes CDR1 PRHDT and CDR2 FYEKMQ (reference sequence). The CDR3 covers 15 residues. Trimming removed 1 base from V and 1 base from J; junction bases left unmatched: 3.

The chain uses TRBV11-3 and TRBJ2-7; maybe TRBD2 (6 bases). The V gene's germline CDR1 is SGHNT and CDR2 YENEEA. Trimming took off 1 base at V and 0 bases at J, with 7 bases between the two ends. The CDR3 has 14 residues. CDR3 residues: CASSLAGSSYEQYF. CDR3 DNA sequence: TGTGCCAGCAGCTTAGCCGGGAGCTCCTACGAGCAGTACTTC.

V gene TRBV5-4 combines with J gene TRBJ2-7, with D perhaps matching TRBD1 (6 bases). V gave up 4 bases and J gave up 1 base, with 12 bases separating them. Germline CDR1 reads SGHNT; CDR2 reads YYREEE (reference sequence). The CDR3 is 14 amino acids. CDR3 sequence: CASSQEDRSYEQYF. CDR3 nucleotide sequence: TGTGCCAGCAGCCAAGAAGACAGGTCCTACGAGCAGTACTTC.

Comments on this clone: Other DNA sequences of this sample code for an identical CDR3. V is TRBV27 and J is TRBJ2-7; D is ambiguous. Trimming cost V 5 bases and J 3 bases, with 11 bases left between them. CDR1 is MNHEY and CDR2 is SMNVEV in the germline V gene (reference sequence). The CDR3 length is 13 residues. CDR3 region: CASSPFFGYEQYF. The CDR3, as DNA: TGTGCCAGCAGTCCATTCTTCGGCTACGAGCAGTACTTC.

The chain employs TRBV11-2 and TRBJ2-5; TRBD2 matches 7 bases. Judging by the DNA end, TRBJ2-7 fits better; the J call may be wrong. Germline V CDR1 and CDR2: SGHAT, FQNNGV. CDR3 length: 15 amino acids. In DNA form, the CDR3 reads TGTGCCACCCTGGGAGCGGGACCCAACCTCCTCGAGCAGTACTTC. Translation: CATLGAGPNLLEQYF.

This clone was seen once. This chain joins TRBV27 and TRBJ2-1; D might be TRBD1 (6 bases). The CDR3 length is 18 residues. V was shortened by 3 bases and J by 7 bases, with 25 bases between the two germline ends. Germline loops: CDR1 MNHEY, CDR2 SMNVEV (reference sequence). CDR3 in amino acids: CASSFNRIDRRPENEQFF. In nucleotides, the CDR3 is TGTGCCAGCAGTTTTAATCGGATAGACAGGCGCCCTGAGAATGAGCAGTTCTTC.

V gene TRBV29-1 combines with J gene TRBJ2-7; D gene uncertain. Trimming left V 6 bases short and J 0 bases short, with 9 bases between. The CDR3 consists of 12 residues. Germline values: CDR1 SQVTM, CDR2 ANQGSEA. The DNA of the CDR3 is TGCAGCGTGGTGGAGAGCTCCTACGAGCAGTACTTC. Translation gives CSVVESSYEQYF.

On this clone: Other DNA sequences of this sample code for an identical CDR3. The chain carries TRBV7-8 and TRBJ2-7; no firm D call. Germline V gene sequence: CDR1 SGHVS, CDR2 FQNEAQ. The CDR3 is made up of 12 amino acids. Trimming took 2 bases from V and 4 from J, leaving 6 bases between them. CDR3 residues: CASSLREYEQYF. Here the CDR3 DNA reads TGTGCCAGCAGCTTAAGGGAATACGAGCAGTACTTC.

The V gene is TRBV4-2, the J gene TRBJ2-7; no clear D gene. CDR1 and CDR2 (germline): LGHNA, YNFKEQ. The CDR3 is 15 amino acids. Trimming took 0 bases from V and 3 from J, leaving 12 bases between them. The CDR3 here is CASSQEGVEVYEQYF. DNA for the CDR3: TGTGCCAGCAGCCAAGAAGGAGTTGAGGTCTACGAGCAGTACTTC.

The rearrangement joins TRBV28 to TRBJ2-7; D not resolved. The CDR3 loop spans 13 amino acids. With 5 bases removed from V and 4 bases from J, the gap between germline ends came to 12 bases. Germline-derived CDR1 and CDR2 are MDHEN and SYDVKM. CDR3 bases: TGTGCCAGCAGTCCTTTAAGAGGTTACGAGCAGTACTTC. It is translated as CASSPLRGYEQYF.

The chain links TRBV4-1 to TRBJ2-7; 10 nucleotides agree with TRBD2. J gave up 0 bases and V 1 base, and 6 bases lay outside the gene matches. The CDR3 has 17 residues. Germline values: CDR1 MGHRA, CDR2 YSYEKL. CDR3 nucleotides: TGCGCCAGCAGCCAAGTTGTTAAGCGGGAGGGCTCCTACGAGCAGTACTTC. Translated, it gives CASSQVVKREGSYEQYF.

The chain employs TRBV19 and TRBJ2-7, with D unclear. Germline values: CDR1 LNHDA, CDR2 SQIVND (reference sequence). V was trimmed by 1 base and J by 2 bases, leaving 9 bases between them. The CDR3 loop spans 14 amino acids. The chain's CDR3 is CASSIAEQTYEQYF. The CDR3 nucleotides read TGTGCCAGTAGTATAGCAGAACAGACCTACGAGCAGTACTTC.

This chain connects TRBV7-9 to TRBJ2-7, with 9 bases aligning to TRBD2. The germline V gene encodes CDR1 SEHNR and CDR2 FQNEAQ (reference sequence). With V trimmed by 4 bases and J by 3 bases, 10 bases remained unmatched. The CDR3 is made up of 16 amino acids. The CDR3: CASSSKTGTSNYEQYF. In nucleotides, the CDR3 is TGTGCCAGCAGCTCTAAAACCGGGACTAGCAACTACGAGCAGTACTTC.

V is TRBV27 and J is TRBJ2-3; 9 bases match TRBD2. The trim removed 5 bases at V and 5 bases at J, leaving 8 bases unmatched. This CDR3 has 15 amino acids. Germline V lookup: CDR1 MNHEY, CDR2 SMNVEV (reference sequence). CDR3 residues: CASSQIAGERDTQYF. CDR3 coding DNA: TGTGCCAGCAGTCAGATAGCGGGAGAGAGAGATACGCAGTATTTT.